The clone carrying this T cell receptor (beta chain) was recorded a few times. This record comes from a study of early T cells in non-severe SARS-CoV-2 infection. Researchers tagged individual cDNA molecules with unique molecular identifiers. One entry per CDR3 protein, called by TCRdb with MiXCR from the 5' RACE reads. The data show about 50,000 distinct CDR3 sequences, roughly 8.8% seen once. There are 16 residues in the CDR3. V shed 5 bases, J shed 3 bases, and the junction held 6 bases outside the gene matches. Germline lookup yields CDR1 ENHRY and CDR2 SYGVKD. Material: whole blood. This TCR derives from an adult who was a healthcare worker with PCR-confirmed SARS-CoV-2 infection or an uninfected control (not recorded which). The chain recombines TRBV10-3 with TRBJ2-3, with 12 bases aligning to TRBD2. CDR3 loop: CAISTSGTSGTDTQYF. The CDR3 region has the DNA TGTGCCATCAGTACATCCGGGACTAGCGGGACAGATACGCAGTATTTT.